Given below is one T cell receptor (beta chain) in context. Its antigen is undetermined. Investigators merged groups given second doses at roughly 4 or roughly 12 weeks. This entry is derived from a study of T cell responses to AZD1222 COVID-19 vaccine. Study findings and constraints: Females made up more of the donors, who were largely white British, and clonal diversity may have come out too low. Spike-specific TCR breadth and depth grew following two AZD1222 doses.

Using immunoSEQ multiplex PCR, the repertoire was profiled, and TCRdb retains in-frame clones only, with some absent. The sample includes 46,000 or so clones, about 92% of them seen just once. CDR3 length equals 15 residues. V lost 2 bases and J 3 bases, leaving 10 bases between the germline ends. Germline lookup yields CDR1 KGHSH and CDR2 LQKENI. The V call is TRBV18, the J call TRBJ2-2; unclear D gene. The sequence was obtained from an adult who received the AZD1222 COVID-19 vaccine. Material: peripheral blood, obtained 28 days after the second AZD1222 dose. In DNA form, the CDR3 reads TGTGCCAGCTCACCAGAGGCCGAGTACACCGGGGAGCTGTTTTTT. This translates into CASSPEAEYTGELFF.